The T cell receptor (beta chain) described here comes from a study of shared clonotypes between healthy human individuals. Study at large: The study used three CD4 naive, three CD4 memory, two CD8 naive and one CD8 memory plate per donor. Study observations and caveats: Relative to their counterparts shared across all four donors, non-shared clonotypes exhibited diminished generation probabilities. A handful of donors had 4% to 5% of their naive CD4 clonotypes in common.

The CDR3 has 13 residues. The germline V gene has CDR1 SEHNR and CDR2 FQNEAQ (reference sequence). V was clipped by 5 bases and J by 4 bases; unmatched bases: 1. Comments on this clone: Its antigen is undetermined.

Naive CD8 populations comprised CD45RO-negative cells positively selected for CCR7, excluding terminally differentiated effector memory CD45RA+ cells. Caucasian adults living in Nashville, Tennessee, provided all samples. This table comes from immunoSEQ multiplex PCR, and its TCRdb copy is limited to in-frame clones, with some not included. The sample holds about 2 million clones, approximately 95% seen once. The receptor was isolated from a man younger than 35 in good health. The rearrangement links TRBV7-9 to TRBJ1-4; 7 bases match TRBD1. Material for sequencing was naive CD8+ T cells sorted from blood. CDR3: CASSRDSNEKLFF. CDR3 nucleotide sequence: TGTGCCAGCAGCCGGGACAGTAATGAAAAACTGTTTTTT.